This T cell receptor beta chain comes out of a study of PD-1 blockade in classical Hodgkin lymphoma. This CDR3 contains 14 residues. Trimming at V came to 11 bases and at J to 1 base, leaving 6 bases not matched to a gene. The germline V gene has CDR1 ENHRY and CDR2 SYGVKD. Each patient experienced a relapse that followed autologous stem cell transplantation, and brentuximab vedotin exposure varied. TCRdb's copy holds only in-frame clones and misses some; the assay was immunoSEQ multiplex PCR. Of 75,000 to 100,000 clones listed, roughly 79% are singletons. Here the sequenced sample was peripheral blood mononuclear cells (PBMCs), taken before the second cycle of nivolumab. The V call is TRBV10-3, the J call TRBJ2-2; TRBD1 matches 8 bases. This clonotype was obtained from a human donor with classical Hodgkin lymphoma. The CDR3 DNA reads TGTGCCGTCGAGACAGGGGAGAACACCGGGGAGCTGTTTTTT. Translating it yields CAVETGENTGELFF.